The sequence of this T cell receptor (beta chain) was determined in a study of CD8+ T cells in alopecia areata. Notes on this clone: Its antigen is undetermined.

Treatment defined: oral pan-JAK inhibitor, 5-10 mg twice daily. Findings and caveats of the study: Alopecia totalis/universalis scalp especially showed more expanded CD8+ clones than normal scalp. Scalp clonality dropped significantly under tofacitinib, as did expanded CD8+ top-100 clones.

The authors extracted RNA and reverse transcribed it into cDNA as the sequencing template. Method: immunoSEQ multiplex PCR; TCRdb's copy keeps in-frame clones and lacks some. The data contain about 190,000 clones, about 60% of them singletons. The CDR3 has 13 amino acids. Trimming took 4 bases from V and 2 from J, leaving 8 bases between them. In germline, CDR1 is MNHEY, CDR2 SMNVEV (reference sequence). The chain carries TRBV27 and TRBJ1-2; the D is unclear. The source was CD4+ T cells sorted from blood, collected at week 4, from a patient treated with tofacitinib. The sequence was collected from a human donor with alopecia areata. In DNA form, the CDR3 reads TGTGCCAGCAGTTCCCCGGGGAACTATGGCTACACCTTC. Translation: CASSSPGNYGYTF.